This T cell receptor beta chain was observed in a study of cytomegalovirus exposure and HLA in healthy donors. Study-wide findings and caveats: For TCR beta chains, V- and J-gene trimming was later linked to a missense DCLRE1C variant. A later analysis found TCR association rates differed by HLA locus, highest for DRB1 and lowest for HLA-C. Fewer N-insertions than the approximately 680-donor mean were reportedly shown by an Asian-associated ancestry cluster in a later analysis. Later, an analysis showed that TCR beta chains associated with HLA were more clonally expanded than others that were equally common.

Vbeta (60) and Jbeta (13) primers were used in the PCR. This table comes from immunoSEQ multiplex PCR, and its TCRdb copy is limited to in-frame clones, with some not included. In the table there are roughly 190,000 clones, 84% of which are singletons. Remarks on this clone: Its antigen is still unknown.

This CDR3 comprises 12 residues. The V end lost 5 bases, the J end lost 3 bases, and 7 bases lay between the germline ends. Germline values: CDR1 MNHEY, CDR2 SMNVEV (reference sequence). The chain couples TRBV27 to TRBJ1-1; D ambiguous. The TCR sequence derives from a woman between 50 and 59 years old in good health and CMV-seropositive. The sample taken for sequencing was PBMCs. DNA of the CDR3: TGTGCCAGCAGTGCCTATGACACTGAAGCTTTCTTT. Residues: CASSAYDTEAFF.